The 30 T cell receptor beta chains below all came from one sample that was sequenced in a study of blood T cell repertoires in COVID-19. TCRdb's table, derived via immunoSEQ multiplex PCR, lists solely in-frame clones and lacks some. The sample gives roughly 250,000 clones, about 89% of which show up once; 2.3% is in the top ten. The specimen sequenced was peripheral blood. The receptors come from a woman aged 50 to 60 with acute or convalescent COVID-19.

The chain has TRBV5-8 and TRBJ2-2; tentatively, D is TRBD1 (5 bases). There are 12 residues in the CDR3. Germline loops: CDR1 SGHTS, CDR2 YDEGEE. Trimming removed 2 bases at V and 6 bases at J, with 5 bases between. CDR3 region: CASSLQAGELFF. CDR3 sequence (DNA): TGTGCCAGCAGCTTACAGGCCGGGGAGCTGTTTTTT.

The chain joins TRBV18 to TRBJ2-1, with D possibly TRBD1 on 5 matching bases. In germline, CDR1 is KGHSH, CDR2 LQKENI. V lost 3 bases, J lost 0 bases, and 12 bases lay in between. The CDR3 is 16 residues long. CDR3 DNA sequence: TGTGCCAGCTCACCTACAGGATCATTCTCCTACAATGAGCAGTTCTTC. The encoded protein is CASSPTGSFSYNEQFF.

This chain connects TRBV27 to TRBJ1-6; possibly TRBD1 for D (5 bases). Trimming left V 6 bases short and J 9 bases short, with 12 bases between. In germline, CDR1 is MNHEY, CDR2 SMNVEV (reference sequence). The CDR3 has 13 amino acids. CDR3: CASRWGESSPLHF. CDR3 in DNA: TGTGCCAGCAGATGGGGCGAGAGTTCACCCCTCCACTTT.

V and J are TRBV19 and TRBJ2-2; 11 bases are a match to TRBD1. Germline assignment: CDR1 LNHDA and CDR2 SQIVND (reference sequence). This CDR3 region has 17 residues. The V and J ends lost 6 bases and 2 bases, in that order; junction bases with no gene match: 8. The CDR3 loop is CASRTRTGGKNTGELFF. Here the CDR3 DNA reads TGTGCCAGTAGAACTAGGACAGGGGGCAAAAACACCGGGGAGCTGTTTTTT.

The chain employs TRBV19 and TRBJ2-1, with 12 nucleotides matching TRBD2. The CDR3 has 18 residues. Germline-derived CDR1 and CDR2 are LNHDA and SQIVND (reference sequence). Germline trimming cut 3 bases from V and 5 bases from J; bases unmatched to any gene: 11. The chain's CDR3 is CASSIGGTLAGGDNEQFF. CDR3 coding DNA: TGTGCCAGTAGTATTGGGGGCACCCTAGCGGGAGGGGACAATGAGCAGTTCTTC.

This rearrangement joins TRBV5-8 to TRBJ1-4; unclear D gene. CDR1 and CDR2 (germline): SGHTS, YDEGEE. V shed 3 bases and J shed 2 bases, with 8 bases lying between them. The CDR3 runs to 14 residues. The CDR3 nucleotides are TGTGCCAGCAGCTACGGTGTCACTAATGAAAAACTGTTTTTT. Translation: CASSYGVTNEKLFF. Full variable domain (outside the CDR3, taken from reference TRBV5-8 and TRBJ1-4): EAGVTQSPTHLIKTRGQQATLRCSPISGHTSVYWYQQALGLGLQFLLWYDEGEERNRGNFPPRFSGRQFPNYSSELNVNALELEDSALYLCASSYGVTNEKLFFGSGTQLSVL.

The chain carries TRBV2 and TRBJ1-1; 7 nucleotides agree with TRBD1. V lost 7 bases to trimming and J lost 5 bases; unmatched junction nucleotides: 7. CDR3 length: 13 amino acids. Germline lookup yields CDR1 SNHLY and CDR2 FYNNEI. This CDR3 reads CASKQGGSTEAFF. The CDR3 DNA reads TGTGCCAGCAAGCAGGGGGGCTCGACTGAAGCTTTCTTT.

The chain is built from TRBV18 and TRBJ1-1; the D is unclear. From germline, CDR1 is KGHSH and CDR2 LQKENI. CDR3 length: 11 residues. V lost 5 bases to trimming and J lost 5 bases, with 6 bases between them. CDR3 in amino acids: CASSLRTEAFF. CDR3 in DNA: TGTGCCAGCTCATTGAGAACTGAAGCTTTCTTT.

The chain joins TRBV5-4 to TRBJ2-1; D may be TRBD2 (7 bases). This CDR3 has 15 amino acids. The V end lost 4 bases, the J end lost 4 bases, and 15 bases lay between the germline ends. Germline V gene data show CDR1 as SGHNT and CDR2 as YYREEE (reference sequence). The CDR3 DNA is TGTGCCAGCAGCGTACAGGGAGGGACATACAATGAGCAGTTCTTC. It translates to CASSVQGGTYNEQFF.

The chain combines TRBV28 with TRBJ2-3, with TRBD1 matching over 9 bases. The CDR3 runs to 14 residues. In germline, CDR1 is MDHEN, CDR2 SYDVKM. V trimming: 6 bases; J trimming: 8 bases; junction bases outside the gene matches: 9. The CDR3 DNA is TGTGCCAGCAGCTCGGGACAGGGCTTAGGTACGCAGTATTTT. Its protein is CASSSGQGLGTQYF. Full variable domain (outside the CDR3, taken from reference TRBV28 and TRBJ2-3): DVKVTQSSRYLVKRTGEKVFLECVQDMDHENMFWYRQDPGLGLRLIYFSYDVKMKEKGDIPEGYSVSREKKERFSLILESASTNQTSMYLCASSSGQGLGTQYFGPGTRLTVL.

The rearrangement links TRBV28 to TRBJ2-7; 9 bases are shared with TRBD1. The CDR3 has 16 amino acids. Trimming removed 3 bases from V and 3 bases from J; junction bases left unmatched: 9. Per the germline V gene, CDR1 is MDHEN and CDR2 is SYDVKM. This chain's CDR3 is CASSFQGQGWVYEQYF. CDR3 nucleotide sequence: TGTGCCAGCAGTTTCCAGGGACAGGGATGGGTCTACGAGCAGTACTTC.

The chain has TRBV24-1 and TRBJ2-7; D uncertain. This CDR3 has 11 amino acids. With 6 bases removed from V and 6 bases from J, the gap between germline ends came to 8 bases. Germline V gene lookup returns CDR1 KGHDR and CDR2 SFDVKD. The chain's CDR3 is CATSQSSEQYF. Here the CDR3 DNA reads TGTGCCACCAGTCAATCGAGCGAGCAGTACTTC.

The CDR3 sequence: CASSERGYPETQYF. Here the CDR3 DNA reads TGTGCCAGCAGTGAACGAGGGTATCCAGAGACCCAGTACTTC. The chain joins TRBV6-4 to TRBJ2-5; D possibly corresponds to TRBD2 (5 bases). CDR1 is MRHNA and CDR2 is SNTAGT in the germline V gene. The V end lost 3 bases, the J end lost 4 bases, and 12 bases lay between the germline ends. CDR3 length: 14 amino acids.

V and J are TRBV27 and TRBJ2-5, with D maybe TRBD2 (5 bases). This CDR3 contains 13 residues. V gave up 3 bases and J gave up 1 base, with 6 bases separating them. CDR1 and CDR2 from the germline V gene are MNHEY and SMNVEV (reference sequence). DNA of the CDR3: TGTGCCAGCAGTTTTGGACTCCAAGAGACCCAGTACTTC. Translation: CASSFGLQETQYF.

The V gene is TRBV24-1, the J gene TRBJ2-1, with a tentative D call TRBD2 (6 bases). Germline V CDR1 and CDR2: KGHDR, SFDVKD. This CDR3 has 15 amino acids. V shed 3 bases and J shed 6 bases, with 14 bases lying between them. The CDR3 spells CATSDPDLSGNEQFF. For the CDR3, the DNA is TGTGCCACCAGTGATCCAGACCTTAGCGGCAATGAGCAGTTCTTC.

This clone occurred once. The chain employs TRBV5-1 and TRBJ2-1, with 9 bases matching TRBD2. The CDR3 covers 13 residues. Germline V gives CDR1 SGHRS, CDR2 YFSETQ. V shed 4 bases, J shed 9 bases, and the junction held 5 bases outside the gene matches. Here the CDR3 reads CASSQSLAGEQFF. In DNA, the CDR3 is TGCGCCAGCAGCCAATCACTAGCGGGTGAGCAGTTCTTC.

V usage is TRBV19 and J usage is TRBJ2-7, with no clear D. CDR1 and CDR2 (germline): LNHDA, SQIVND (reference sequence). This CDR3 is 12 amino acids long. V lost 3 bases and J lost 3, with 6 bases in between. In DNA form, the CDR3 reads TGTGCCAGTAGTATCAAAAACTACGAGCAGTACTTC. It yields the protein CASSIKNYEQYF. Full variable domain (remainder filled in from reference TRBV19 and TRBJ2-7): DGGITQSPKYLFRKEGQNVTLSCEQNLNHDAMYWYRQDPGQGLRLIYYSQIVNDFQKGDIAEGYSVSREKKESFPLTVTSAQKNPTAFYLCASSIKNYEQYFGPGTRLTVT.

V gene TRBV9 combines with J gene TRBJ1-5; D is uncertain. V shed 4 bases and J shed 1 base, with 12 bases lying between them. Germline CDR1 SGDLS, CDR2 YYNGEE. The CDR3 contains 15 residues. For the CDR3, the DNA is TGTGCCAGCAGCTCGGGAGGTGGGAGCAATCAGCCCCAGCATTTT. The encoded protein is CASSSGGGSNQPQHF.

This chain joins TRBV28 and TRBJ1-1; D is unresolved. Germline-derived CDR1 and CDR2 are MDHEN and SYDVKM. The CDR3 is 14 residues long. Between the trimmed V and J ends, which lost 6 bases and 1 base, there was a span of 12 bases. CDR3 region: CASRGDGGNTEAFF. CDR3 DNA: TGTGCCAGCAGAGGTGACGGAGGGAACACTGAAGCTTTCTTT.

In its sample, this clone was seen once. This rearrangement joins TRBV5-1 to TRBJ2-2, with D possibly TRBD2 on 5 matching bases. Trimming shortened V by 2 bases and J by 4 bases, and 15 bases separated the two germline ends. This CDR3 spans 16 amino acids. CDR1 is SGHRS and CDR2 is YFSETQ in the germline V gene. For the CDR3, the DNA is TGCGCCAGCAGCTTCTTACTAGATCCCTCCACCGGGGAGCTGTTTTTT. This translates into CASSFLLDPSTGELFF.

V and J are TRBV7-3 and TRBJ2-3; TRBD2 aligns across 7 bases. There are 16 residues in the CDR3. Trimming removed 2 bases from V and 2 bases from J; junction bases left unmatched: 7. The germline CDR1 and CDR2 sequences are SGHTA and FQGTGA. In DNA, the CDR3 is TGTGCCAGCAGCTTATCCGTAGCGGGCAACACAGATACGCAGTATTTT. It yields the protein CASSLSVAGNTDTQYF.

DNA for the CDR3: TGCGCCAGCAGCCCAGGGACAGGGGGTGCGGGCACTGAAGCTTTCTTT. This codes for CASSPGTGGAGTEAFF. The chain links TRBV5-1 to TRBJ1-1; 11 bases agree with TRBD1. The ends lost 4 bases at V and 4 bases at J; junction bases unmatched: 9. The CDR3 sequence is 16 residues long. Germline V gene lookup returns CDR1 SGHRS and CDR2 YFSETQ.

V gene TRBV9 combines with J gene TRBJ1-1, with 10 bases lining up with TRBD1. V lost 4 bases to trimming and J lost 4 bases; unmatched junction nucleotides: 16. The CDR3 loop spans 18 amino acids. The germline CDR1 and CDR2 sequences are SGDLS and YYNGEE. The CDR3 reads CASSPGQGLSSSITEAFF. DNA of the CDR3: TGTGCCAGCAGCCCGGGACAGGGGTTATCTTCGAGCATCACTGAAGCTTTCTTT.

This clone was seen a handful of times. This chain connects TRBV4-1 to TRBJ2-2, with 8 positions matching TRBD2. V lost 1 base and J lost 4; bases outside the gene matches: 5. There are 16 residues in the CDR3. Germline V lookup: CDR1 MGHRA, CDR2 YSYEKL. The CDR3 sequence: CASSQVPREGTGELFF. CDR3 coding DNA: TGCGCCAGCAGCCAAGTTCCCCGGGAGGGCACCGGGGAGCTGTTTTTT.

The V gene is TRBV10-1, the J gene TRBJ1-2; TRBD1 matches at 7 bases. Germline assignment: CDR1 WNHNN and CDR2 SYGVQD (reference sequence). V shed 0 bases and J 8 bases; nucleotides not matched to a gene: 0. This CDR3 region has 12 residues. The CDR3 spells CASSESRGGYTF. The CDR3 DNA reads TGCGCCAGCAGTGAGTCCAGGGGGGGCTACACCTTC.

The rearrangement joins TRBV10-3 to TRBJ1-1; maybe TRBD1 (6 bases). This CDR3 has 14 amino acids. V was pared by 2 bases and J by 5 bases, with 12 bases between. Germline-derived CDR1 and CDR2 are ENHRY and SYGVKD. Here the CDR3 reads CAISEPGDWTEAFF. The CDR3, as DNA: TGTGCCATCAGTGAGCCAGGGGATTGGACTGAAGCTTTCTTT.

This clone has just one count. The chain joins TRBV6-6 to TRBJ1-1; D is possibly TRBD1 (6 bases). The length of the CDR3 is 11 residues. CDR1 is MNHNY, CDR2 SVGAGI, per germline (reference sequence). V shed 6 bases and J shed 8 bases, with 10 bases lying between them. CDR3: CASSPDREAFF. DNA of the CDR3: TGTGCCAGCAGCCCGGACAGAGAAGCTTTCTTT.

The rearrangement uses TRBV27 and TRBJ2-1; 10 nucleotides match TRBD2. This CDR3 comprises 15 residues. V shed 7 bases and J 0 bases; nucleotides not matched to a gene: 3. In germline, CDR1 is MNHEY, CDR2 SMNVEV (reference sequence). The CDR3 reads CASTPSGSSYNEQFF. In DNA, the CDR3 is TGTGCCAGCACCCCTAGCGGGAGCTCCTACAATGAGCAGTTCTTC.

The V and J genes are TRBV7-2 and TRBJ1-1, with TRBD1 matching over 7 bases. CDR3 size: 14 residues. V lost 4 bases and J lost 5; bases outside the gene matches: 7. The V gene's germline CDR1 is SGHTA and CDR2 FQGNSA. CDR3 sequence reads: CASSSRQGLTEAFF. CDR3 sequence (DNA): TGTGCCAGCAGCTCCCGACAGGGTTTAACTGAAGCTTTCTTT.

The chain joins TRBV9 to TRBJ1-2; 7 bases align to TRBD1. Germline V gene sequence: CDR1 SGDLS, CDR2 YYNGEE. The CDR3 runs 11 residues. J was trimmed by 3 bases and V by 7 bases; bases with no gene match: 0. The CDR3 coding sequence is TGTGCCAGCGGGACAGACTATGGCTACACCTTC. Residues: CASGTDYGYTF.